The next 8 T cell receptor beta chains were all read from a single sample in a study of blood T cell repertoires in COVID-19. Clones were sequenced by immunoSEQ multiplex PCR, and TCRdb holds only the in-frame ones, with some missing. Here the sample spans about 160,000 clones, approximately 80% being singletons. The specimen was PBMCs or T cells enriched from blood (not recorded which). The receptors originated from a woman between 55 and 75 years old who had recovered from COVID-19.

Comments on this clone: The junction shows a germline mismatch at one end, possibly a read error. Other DNA sequences in this specimen translate into the identical CDR3. V gene TRBV29-1 combines with J gene TRBJ2-1, with 8 nucleotides matching TRBD2. This CDR3 comprises 14 residues. Germline V gene sequence: CDR1 SQVTM, CDR2 ANQGSEA. CDR3: CSAPGAGGYNEQFF. The CDR3 coding sequence is TGTAGCGCACCGGGTGCGGGGGGTTACAATGAGCAGTTCTTC.

This chain uses TRBV6-1 with TRBJ2-6; 11 positions agree with TRBD2. The CDR3 has 18 amino acids. CDR1 MNHNS and CDR2 SASEGT come from the germline V gene. Trimming at V came to 2 bases and at J to 0 bases, leaving 3 bases not matched to a gene. This CDR3 is CASSERLAGFSGANVLTF. DNA of the CDR3: TGTGCCAGCAGTGAACGACTAGCGGGGTTCTCTGGGGCCAACGTCCTGACTTTC.

V usage is TRBV14 and J usage is TRBJ2-7; tentative D call: TRBD1 (6 bases). V was pared by 3 bases and J by 1 base, with 13 bases between. Germline CDR1 reads SGHDN; CDR2 reads FVKESK. The CDR3 has 15 amino acids. The CDR3, as DNA: TGTGCCAGCAGCCATGACAACAGGGCGTCCTACGAGCAGTACTTC. This translates into CASSHDNRASYEQYF.

The chain carries TRBV19 and TRBJ1-1; no definite D call. Germline V CDR1 and CDR2: LNHDA, SQIVND (reference sequence). Between the trimmed V and J ends, which lost 7 bases and 1 base, there was a span of 4 bases. The CDR3 spans 11 residues. The CDR3 bases are TGTGCCAGTATAGAGAACACTGAAGCTTTCTTT. Translated, it gives CASIENTEAFF.

The chain carries TRBV4-2 and TRBJ1-2, with D hard to call. Trimming stripped 2 bases from V and 0 bases from J, with 10 bases between. Germline V lookup: CDR1 LGHNA, CDR2 YNFKEQ. This CDR3 has 15 amino acids. CDR3 nucleotide sequence: TGTGCCAGCAGCCAATCGATTTCAGCTAACTATGGCTACACCTTC. Translation gives CASSQSISANYGYTF.

The CDR3 coding sequence is TGTGCCATCAGTAGAGCAGGGGCTACCTCTGGAAACACCATATATTTT. Translation gives CAISRAGATSGNTIYF. The chain uses TRBV10-3 and TRBJ1-3; TRBD1 might be the D (6 bases). The CDR3 covers 16 residues. CDR1 and CDR2 (germline): ENHRY, SYGVKD. V shed 5 bases and J shed 0 bases, with 14 bases lying between them.

This clone has more than one count but fewer than ten. The V and J genes are TRBV20-1 and TRBJ2-2; D perhaps matches TRBD1 (6 bases). The germline gives CDR1 DFQATT, CDR2 SNEGSKA (reference sequence). The length of the CDR3 is 15 residues. Trimming cost V 3 bases and J 0 bases, with 11 bases left between them. CDR3 nucleotide sequence: TGCAGTGCTAGTAACAGGGTGTCGAACACCGGGGAGCTGTTTTTT. This codes for CSASNRVSNTGELFF.

This chain uses TRBV5-1 with TRBJ2-7; TRBD1 matches 8 bases. The germline CDR1 and CDR2 sequences are SGHRS and YFSETQ. The junction had 3 bases not matched to a gene; V was cut back by 1 base and J by 3 bases. This CDR3 spans 14 amino acids. The CDR3 reads CASSLSGQGYEQYF. CDR3 bases: TGCGCCAGCAGCTTGTCAGGACAGGGCTACGAGCAGTACTTC.